Following are 4 T cell receptor beta chains from one sample sequenced in a study of blood T cell repertoires in COVID-19. Generated by immunoSEQ multiplex PCR, the TCRdb table keeps only in-frame clones and is missing some. Among 300,000 to 500,000 clones listed, roughly 90% were seen once. The specimen was PBMCs or T cells enriched from blood (not recorded which). All receptors derive from a woman under 40 with acute COVID-19.

V and J are TRBV2 and TRBJ2-7; TRBD1 matches 8 bases. After removal of 7 bases from V and 2 bases from J, the junction contained 7 bases not matched to a gene. The germline V gene has CDR1 SNHLY and CDR2 FYNNEI. CDR3 length: 14 amino acids. The CDR3 DNA is TGTGCCAGCATTTTAGACAGGGGTCCCTACGAGCAGTACTTC. Its translation: CASILDRGPYEQYF.

In DNA, the CDR3 is TGTGCCAGCAGACGGGACTTCTCTGGAAACACCATATATTTT. Its translation is CASRRDFSGNTIYF. The chain has TRBV7-2 and TRBJ1-3; tentatively, D is TRBD1 (5 bases). The germline V gene encodes CDR1 SGHTA and CDR2 FQGNSA. This CDR3 region has 14 residues. Trimming stripped 6 bases from V and 0 bases from J, with 9 bases between.

This clone appeared a single time. The J gene is TRBJ1-1, the V gene TRBV5-4; no clear D gene. Trimming took 4 bases from V and 2 from J, leaving 9 bases between them. CDR3 length equals 13 residues. The V gene's germline CDR1 is SGHNT and CDR2 YYREEE (reference sequence). The CDR3, as DNA: TGTGCCAGCAGCCCCGGACTTAACACTGAAGCTTTCTTT. Its protein is CASSPGLNTEAFF.

This rearrangement joins TRBV5-6 to TRBJ2-7; D ambiguous. Germline V lookup: CDR1 SGHDT, CDR2 YYEEEE. Trimming shortened V by 1 base and J by 6 bases, and 17 bases separated the two germline ends. The CDR3 is 15 amino acids. CDR3: CASSLYGTAGLEQYF. Written as DNA, the CDR3 is TGTGCCAGCAGCTTGTATGGAACCGCAGGTCTCGAGCAGTACTTC.